These 5 T cell receptor beta chains were sequenced from one sample in a study of siplizumab effects on memory and regulatory T cells. TCRdb's copy holds only in-frame clones and misses some; the assay was immunoSEQ multiplex PCR. The sample includes roughly 120,000 clones, roughly 94% of them seen just once. The source material was non-Treg CD4+ T cells sorted from blood. These receptors all stem from a human donor in good health.

This clone was seen once. This chain connects TRBV6-1 to TRBJ2-7; TRBD1 aligns across 8 bases. The V segment lost 0 bases and the J segment 3 bases; nucleotides outside the gene matches: 4. CDR3 length: 15 residues. Germline values: CDR1 MNHNS, CDR2 SASEGT. DNA of the CDR3: TGTGCCAGCAGTGAAGCGCGACAGGGGTTCTACGAGCAGTACTTC. This codes for CASSEARQGFYEQYF.

The chain is built from TRBV12-5 and TRBJ1-5; D is unresolved. The germline V and J ends were trimmed by 5 bases and 7 bases, with 15 bases remaining between them. CDR3 length equals 14 residues. Germline lookup yields CDR1 LGHNT and CDR2 FRNRAP. CDR3: CASGASGGKQPQHF. The CDR3 DNA is TGTGCTAGTGGTGCCTCGGGAGGGAAGCAGCCCCAGCATTTT. The whole variable domain, filled in from reference TRBV12-5 and TRBJ1-5, reads DARVTQTPRHKVTEMGQEVTMRCQPILGHNTVFWYRQTMMQGLELLAYFRNRAPLDDSGMPKDRFSAEMPDATLATLKIQPSEPRDSAVYFCASGASGGKQPQHFGDGTRLSIL.

The chain uses TRBV27 and TRBJ2-7; the match to TRBD1 covers 10 bases. The CDR3 is made up of 16 amino acids. Germline CDR1 is MNHEY and CDR2 is SMNVEV (reference sequence). V lost 1 base, J lost 6 bases, and 9 bases stayed unmatched. In nucleotides, the CDR3 is TGTGCCAGCAGTTTATGGAGTCCCGGGACAGGGGCCGAGCAGTACTTC. Residues: CASSLWSPGTGAEQYF.

In DNA form, the CDR3 reads TGCGCCAGCAGATCCGGGAACACCGGGGAGCTGTTTTTT. This translates into CASRSGNTGELFF. This chain joins TRBV5-1 and TRBJ2-2, with unresolved D. The germline V gene has CDR1 SGHRS and CDR2 YFSETQ. The germline V and J ends were trimmed by 5 bases and 1 base, with 6 bases remaining between them. The CDR3 spans 13 residues.

The chain couples TRBV25-1 to TRBJ1-1; no clear D. Deletions cut 2 bases from V and 1 base from J, with 5 bases between. Germline CDR1 is MGHDK and CDR2 is SYGVNS. This CDR3 region has 13 residues. CDR3 DNA: TGTGCCAGCAGTGAAAGAGCGAACACTGAAGCTTTCTTT. Its translation is CASSERANTEAFF.